What follows describes a single TCR beta chain. The V gene's germline CDR1 is MNHEY and CDR2 SMNVEV (reference sequence). The CDR3 length is 15 residues. J lost 6 bases, V lost 2 bases, and 7 bases had no gene match. As originally analysed: Amplifying reference gene primers gave estimates of nucleated cell counts. Profiling relied on immunoSEQ multiplex PCR, and the TCRdb table lists in-frame clones only, not all of them. V, J and clone size derive from that table, while D and trimming were established from the DNA sequence. The sample records 220,000 or so clones, approximately 88% being singletons. The data derive from a study of blood T cell repertoires in COVID-19. Study-level background: Samples of COVID-19 (acute and convalescent) were obtained from the United States, Italy and Spain.

The source of this sequence is a man between 60 and 75 years old who had recovered from COVID-19. The sample was peripheral blood. The J gene is TRBJ2-3, the V gene TRBV27; 8 bases are a match to TRBD2. In DNA form, the CDR3 reads TGTGCCAGCAGTTTAAGGGGACTAGAGCGTGATACGCAGTATTTT. As protein: CASSLRGLERDTQYF.